The source of this T cell receptor beta chain is a study of early T cells in non-severe SARS-CoV-2 infection. Study summary: Sequenced bulk RNA came from whole blood that was unsorted, and chains were unpaired.

Study observations and caveats: VDJdb matching favored anti-spike CD8 responses, missing private and CD4 specificities.

This clonotype was detected only a few times. Its target is unknown. The library protocol tagged individual cDNA molecules with unique molecular identifiers. TCRdb reanalysed the 5' RACE reads using MiXCR and keeps one entry per CDR3 protein. This sample has tens of thousands of distinct CDR3 sequences, with roughly 13% found just once. CDR1 and CDR2 (germline): DFQATT, SNEGSKA (reference sequence). The length of the CDR3 is 14 residues. V was clipped by 6 bases and J by 6 bases; unmatched bases: 8. Sequencing was done on a sample of whole blood. This TCR came from an adult who was a healthcare worker with PCR-confirmed SARS-CoV-2 infection or an uninfected control (not recorded which). V usage is TRBV20-1 and J usage is TRBJ2-3; 11 positions match TRBD2. The CDR3 DNA reads TGCAGTGCAGTAGCGGGAGGGCCAGGTGATACGCAGTATTTT. Encoded protein: CSAVAGGPGDTQYF.